What follows are 27 T cell receptor beta chains derived from one specimen sequenced in a study of T cell repertoires in cytomegalovirus infection. TCRdb redid the calling of the reads with MiXCR, one entry per CDR3 protein. This table has some 560,000 distinct CDR3 sequences, over 35% appearing once. Antigens for these TCRs are unknown. The sequencing here drew on cultured PBMCs, taken from culture after CMV antigen stimulation. The receptor source for this set is a human donor in good health (CMV status not recorded). Some clones in this sample may be carry-over from other donors' samples.

This clonotype was counted a few times. J is TRBJ1-5 and V is TRBV12-3 or TRBV12-4; D is perhaps TRBD1 (6 bases). This CDR3 comprises 14 residues. Trimming took 3 bases from V and 7 from J, leaving 13 bases between them. The CDR3 loop reads CASSFRNREQPQHF. The CDR3 coding sequence is TGTGCCAGCAGTTTCAGGAACAGGGAACAGCCCCAGCATTTT.

Here the CDR3 reads CSAIFGQGYTF. CDR3 DNA sequence: TGCAGTGCTATTTTCGGGCAGGGCTACACCTTC. The chain links TRBV20-1 to TRBJ1-2; D gene ambiguous. This CDR3 region has 11 residues. Trimming left V 4 bases short and J 8 bases short, with 11 bases between. CDR1 is DFQATT and CDR2 is SNEGSKA in the germline V gene (reference sequence).

The CDR3 protein is CSAPTGNGYTF. The CDR3 coding sequence is TGCAGTGCTCCGACAGGGAACGGCTACACCTTC. J is TRBJ1-2 and V is TRBV20-1, with 7 bases aligning to TRBD1. The CDR3 consists of 11 residues. V dropped 5 bases and J dropped 8; count of bases not matched to a gene: 5. Germline CDR1 and CDR2: DFQATT and SNEGSKA (reference sequence).

CDR3 sequence: CASSFIMVPYSYEQYF. As DNA, the CDR3 is TGTGCCAGCAGCTTTATAATGGTGCCCTACTCCTACGAGCAGTACTTC. This chain joins TRBV7-2 and TRBJ2-7, with D unresolved. V was trimmed by 3 bases and J by 0 bases, leaving 15 bases between them. CDR3 size: 16 residues. Per the germline V gene, CDR1 is SGHTA and CDR2 is FQGNSA.

This chain uses TRBV5-1 with TRBJ2-5, with D tentatively TRBD1 or TRBD2 (6 bases each). The CDR3 spans 15 residues. The germline V gene has CDR1 SGHRS and CDR2 YFSETQ. V dropped 0 bases and J dropped 5 bases, with 14 bases sitting between them. The CDR3 coding sequence is TGCGCCAGCAGCTTGGAGGGGGGCGCCTTGGAGACCCAGTACTTC. This encodes CASSLEGGALETQYF.

J is TRBJ2-7 and V is TRBV20-1; tentative D call: TRBD1 (5 bases). CDR1 is DFQATT and CDR2 is SNEGSKA in the germline V gene (reference sequence). V dropped 2 bases and J dropped 4 bases, with 18 bases sitting between them. The CDR3 sequence is 15 residues long. The CDR3 is CSARSQGPGAYEQYF. The CDR3 nucleotides are TGCAGTGCTAGATCGCAGGGCCCAGGCGCATACGAGCAGTACTTC.

This clonotype turned up a few times. The genes are TRBV28 and TRBJ2-7; D not resolved. CDR1 and CDR2 from the germline V gene are MDHEN and SYDVKM. The CDR3 extends over 17 amino acids. With 3 bases removed from V and 2 bases from J, the gap between germline ends came to 20 bases. The CDR3 nucleotides read TGTGCCAGCAGTTTCTCAACCCGACTCGCATGGGCCTACGAGCAGTACTTC. Protein sequence: CASSFSTRLAWAYEQYF.

This clonotype turned up a few times. The V call is TRBV10-3, the J call TRBJ2-5; 9 bases fit TRBD2. The V gene end was trimmed by 2 bases and the J gene end by 4 bases; junction bases not matched to a gene: 5. The CDR3 is 15 amino acids. Germline-derived CDR1 and CDR2 are ENHRY and SYGVKD. As DNA, the CDR3 is TGTGCCATCAGTGAGGGCGGGAGGGCAGGAGAGACCCAGTACTTC. This sequence encodes CAISEGGRAGETQYF.

The chain joins TRBV7-2 to TRBJ2-1, with D unresolved. Per the germline V gene, CDR1 is SGHTA and CDR2 is FQGNSA. This CDR3 region has 12 residues. The V gene lost 1 base and the J gene lost 13 bases, with 11 bases spanning the gap. CDR3 in amino acids: CASSLGGLPQFF. The CDR3 DNA follows: TGTGCCAGCAGCTTAGGTGGGTTGCCCCAGTTCTTC.

CDR3 sequence (DNA): TGTGCCAGCACTCTAGAGATCGGGACTAGCGGGAGCCTCTCAGATACGCAGTATTTT. Its protein is CASTLEIGTSGSLSDTQYF. V and J are TRBV6-2 or TRBV6-3 and TRBJ2-3, with 14 bases lining up with TRBD2. This CDR3 is built from 19 residues. Looked up from germline, CDR1 is MNHEY and CDR2 is SVGEGT. V dropped 7 bases and J dropped 4; count of bases not matched to a gene: 16.

In its sample, this clonotype was seen a few times. The V call is TRBV19, the J call TRBJ1-5; D perhaps matches TRBD1 (5 bases). Germline lookup yields CDR1 LNHDA and CDR2 SQIVND (reference sequence). The CDR3 extends over 14 amino acids. The V and J ends lost 7 bases and 0 bases respectively, with 10 bases between them. In DNA, the CDR3 is TGTGCCAGTACAGAAGGGGTTAGCAATCAGCCCCAGCATTTT. Its protein is CASTEGVSNQPQHF.

This chain uses TRBV6-1 with TRBJ1-2; 8 positions agree with TRBD1. The germline V gene encodes CDR1 MNHNS and CDR2 SASEGT. This CDR3 region has 13 residues. Trimming cost V 10 bases and J 4 bases; bases outside gene matches: 8. The CDR3 here is CATGQESVYGYTF. CDR3 nucleotides: TGTGCCACGGGACAGGAATCCGTCTATGGCTACACCTTC.

DNA of the CDR3: TGTGCCAGCAGTTTTTTAGGGCAGGGACGTGAAGCTTTCTTT. Translated, it gives CASSFLGQGREAFF. The J gene is TRBJ1-1, the V gene TRBV27; a weak D match, TRBD1 (5 bases). This CDR3 has 14 amino acids. Trimming took 3 bases from V and 7 from J, leaving 15 bases between them. Per germline, CDR1 MNHEY and CDR2 SMNVEV (reference sequence).

This clonotype was counted only a few times. The chain is built from TRBV11-2 and TRBJ2-3; the match to TRBD2 covers 7 bases. V trimming: 5 bases; J trimming: 4 bases; junction bases outside the gene matches: 9. The germline V gene encodes CDR1 SGHAT and CDR2 FQNNGV. The CDR3 extends over 15 amino acids. The DNA for the CDR3 is TGTGCCAGCAGCCTCGGGGCGGGAGTTGCAGATACGCAGTATTTT. It specifies CASSLGAGVADTQYF.

The J gene is TRBJ1-3, the V gene TRBV7-6; D is uncertain. Between the trimmed V and J ends, which lost 2 bases and 1 base, there was a span of 12 bases. The CDR3 loop spans 16 amino acids. Per the germline V gene, CDR1 is SGHVS and CDR2 is FNYEAQ. CDR3: CASSLRMDGSGNTIYF. For the CDR3, the DNA is TGTGCCAGCAGCTTAAGAATGGATGGGTCTGGAAACACCATATATTTT.

The chain links TRBV5-6 to TRBJ2-5; 7 bases are a match to TRBD2. The germline V gene encodes CDR1 SGHDT and CDR2 YYEEEE. The ends lost 3 bases at V and 5 bases at J; junction bases unmatched: 10. The CDR3 sequence is 15 residues long. The CDR3 coding sequence is TGTGCCAGCAGCTCAAGCGGGATCCGGACGGAGACCCAGTACTTC. Residues: CASSSSGIRTETQYF.

The J gene is TRBJ1-6, the V gene TRBV6-6, with 11 bases aligning to TRBD1. The ends lost 2 bases at V and 7 bases at J; junction bases unmatched: 7. Germline V gives CDR1 MNHNY, CDR2 SVGAGI (reference sequence). This CDR3 has 17 residues. CDR3 bases: TGTGCCAGCAGTTACCCTCCGGACAGGGGGCTAAATTCACCCCTCCACTTT. It yields the protein CASSYPPDRGLNSPLHF.

The rearrangement joins TRBV19 to TRBJ2-5; D possibly corresponds to TRBD1 (6 bases). CDR1 LNHDA and CDR2 SQIVND come from the germline V gene (reference sequence). The CDR3 consists of 18 residues. With 4 bases removed from V and 0 bases from J, the gap between germline ends came to 21 bases. The CDR3 here is CASSTIAQGRRNQETQYF. The CDR3 bases are TGTGCCAGTAGTACAATTGCCCAGGGGAGAAGAAACCAAGAGACCCAGTACTTC.

The chain has TRBV12-3 or TRBV12-4 and TRBJ2-5; D unresolved. V shed 2 bases and J shed 5 bases, with 12 bases lying between them. CDR3 length equals 14 residues. CDR3 sequence: CASSLLNGQETQYF. In DNA, the CDR3 is TGTGCCAGCAGTTTATTGAATGGTCAGGAGACCCAGTACTTC.

This clonotype was observed a handful of times. J is TRBJ2-3 and V is TRBV5-4, with 7 bases matching TRBD1. This CDR3 spans 16 amino acids. J gave up 0 bases and V 4 bases, and 8 bases lay outside the gene matches. Germline CDR1 is SGHNT and CDR2 is YYREEE (reference sequence). The CDR3 reads CASSPDRLLSTDTQYF. The CDR3 DNA is TGTGCCAGCAGCCCGGACAGGCTTTTAAGCACAGATACGCAGTATTTT.

The V and J genes are TRBV28 and TRBJ1-1; D may be TRBD1 (5 bases). CDR3 length: 16 amino acids. V lost 3 bases and J lost 1, with 15 bases in between. Germline-derived CDR1 and CDR2 are MDHEN and SYDVKM. In nucleotides, the CDR3 is TGTGCCAGCAGTTTGGTCCCGGGACGGAGGAACACTGAAGCTTTCTTT. This encodes CASSLVPGRRNTEAFF.

This clonotype came up a few times. This chain joins TRBV11-1 and TRBJ1-6; TRBD1 might be the D (6 bases). Trimming left V 1 base short and J 9 bases short, with 13 bases between. From germline, CDR1 is SGHAT and CDR2 FQDESV (reference sequence). The CDR3 has 15 amino acids. The CDR3 spells CASSLVRTGSSPLHF. The CDR3 nucleotides are TGTGCCAGCAGCTTAGTTCGAACAGGGAGTTCACCCCTCCACTTT.

The chain uses TRBV2 and TRBJ2-5; weak D call: TRBD1 (5 bases). With 6 bases removed from V and 7 bases from J, the gap between germline ends came to 15 bases. The CDR3 is 13 residues long. CDR1 is SNHLY and CDR2 is FYNNEI in the germline V gene. CDR3 DNA: TGTGCCAGCAGCGACAGTTTAGATGGGACCCAGTACTTC. Amino acid sequence: CASSDSLDGTQYF.

This chain connects TRBV12-3 or TRBV12-4 to TRBJ2-7, with D unresolved. The V gene lost 4 bases and the J gene lost 7 bases, with 23 bases spanning the gap. The CDR3 sequence is 16 residues long. The DNA of the CDR3 is TGTGCCAGCAGTTCCGCAGCCCCTCTAAGGTCGGGTGAGCAGTACTTC. As protein: CASSSAAPLRSGEQYF.

This clonotype was seen once. CDR3 amino acids: CASTGLRSYEQYF. The CDR3 DNA reads TGTGCCAGCACCGGCCTACGATCCTACGAGCAGTACTTC. The V gene is TRBV6-2 or TRBV6-3, the J gene TRBJ2-7; D unclear. CDR1 is MNHEY and CDR2 is SVGEGT in the germline V gene. Trimming stripped 7 bases from V and 1 base from J, with 11 bases between. The CDR3 covers 13 residues.

This clonotype was seen a few times. This chain joins TRBV2 and TRBJ1-6; the D gene is possibly TRBD1 (6 bases). This CDR3 has 17 amino acids. V gave up 7 bases and J gave up 10 bases, with 26 bases separating them. Germline V gene lookup returns CDR1 SNHLY and CDR2 FYNNEI. CDR3 nucleotides: TGTGCCAGCATGGGCGGGACAAGTTGGAATGGGGGGTCACCCCTCCACTTT. This sequence encodes CASMGGTSWNGGSPLHF.

The chain combines TRBV19 with TRBJ1-1; TRBD1 is a possible D gene (5 bases). CDR1 is LNHDA and CDR2 is SQIVND in the germline V gene (reference sequence). The V and J ends lost 9 bases and 4 bases respectively, with 18 bases between them. The CDR3 covers 14 residues. CDR3 nucleotide sequence: TGTGCCAGCCAAGAAGGATACGGGGGCACTGAAGCTTTCTTT. This encodes CASQEGYGGTEAFF.